The clone carrying this T cell receptor (beta chain) appeared once. Terminally differentiated effector memory CD45RA+ cells were excluded by CCR7 positive selection of CD45RO-negative cells. This sample is part of a study of shared clonotypes between healthy human individuals. Study information: Each donor had three CD4 naive, three CD4 memory, two CD8 naive and one CD8 memory plate.

The CDR3 loop spans 13 amino acids. The germline gives CDR1 LNHDA, CDR2 SQIVND (reference sequence). With V trimmed by 6 bases and J by 5 bases, 5 bases remained unmatched. Samples underwent the assay at deep level. Each subset's genomic DNA was shared equally among a number of immunoSEQ plates. In the original analysis: Filtering was not the same, since immunoSEQ gave junction-only sequences without quality scores. Sequenced by immunoSEQ multiplex PCR; TCRdb stores in-frame clones only, minus some. V and J calls and clone size are given by that table; D and trimming were obtained from the DNA. The sample lists about 2.1 million clones, around 95% occurring once.

The rearrangement uses TRBV19 and TRBJ2-7, with TRBD1 identical over 9 bases. The receptor was derived from a man aged 18 to 35 in good health. Some clones in this sample may be carry-over from other donors' samples. The sample taken for sequencing was naive CD8+ T cells from PBMCs. The CDR3 reads CASRGQGQNEQYF. DNA of the CDR3: TGTGCCAGTAGGGGACAGGGTCAGAACGAGCAGTACTTC.